The 3 T cell receptor beta chains listed next were all sequenced from one sample in a study of PD-1 blockade in classical Hodgkin lymphoma. Assay: immunoSEQ multiplex PCR; the TCRdb copy retains only in-frame clones and omits some. Among tens of thousands of clones listed, around 70% were seen once. Autologous stem cell transplantation was followed by relapse in every patient, and brentuximab vedotin exposure varied. The sample was peripheral blood mononuclear cells (PBMCs), taken before the second cycle of nivolumab. The receptors were sampled from a human donor with classical Hodgkin lymphoma.

The chain joins TRBV5-6 to TRBJ2-7; tentatively, D is TRBD2 (6 bases). The germline CDR1 and CDR2 sequences are SGHDT and YYEEEE. This CDR3 has 14 amino acids. Trimming left V 3 bases short and J 3 bases short, with 13 bases between. The CDR3 sequence: CASSSTAGGYEQYF. The CDR3 nucleotides are TGTGCCAGCAGCTCTACGGCCGGGGGCTACGAGCAGTACTTC.

V usage is TRBV10-3 and J usage is TRBJ1-1, with D uncertain. There are 15 residues in the CDR3. Trimming shortened V by 2 bases and J by 7 bases, and 17 bases separated the two germline ends. CDR1 is ENHRY, CDR2 SYGVKD, per germline. The CDR3 sequence is CAISEGDLGKNEAFF. CDR3 DNA sequence: TGTGCCATCAGTGAGGGCGATTTGGGGAAGAATGAAGCTTTCTTT.

The chain has TRBV5-4 and TRBJ2-3; 8 bases line up with TRBD2. Germline loops: CDR1 SGHNT, CDR2 YYREEE (reference sequence). Trimming at V came to 2 bases and at J to 2 bases, leaving 7 bases not matched to a gene. This CDR3 comprises 16 residues. Here the CDR3 reads CASSLPLAGVTDTQYF. CDR3 in DNA: TGTGCCAGCAGCTTACCTCTAGCGGGCGTCACAGATACGCAGTATTTT. Together with reference TRBV5-4 and TRBJ2-3, the CDR3 gives the full variable domain: ETGVTQSPTHLIKTRGQQVTLRCSSQSGHNTVSWYQQALGQGPQFIFQYYREEENGRGNFPPRFSGLQFPNYSSELNVNALELDDSALYLCASSLPLAGVTDTQYFGPGTRLTVL.